Listed below are T cell receptor beta chains from one sample, sequenced in a study of blood T cell repertoires in COVID-19. Sequenced by immunoSEQ multiplex PCR; TCRdb stores in-frame clones only, minus some. The sample carries 250,000 or so clones, 88% recorded once. Sequencing input: PBMCs or T cells enriched from blood (not recorded which). The receptor set was obtained from a woman in her 30s who had been exposed to COVID-19. Both conserved end residues are part of each CDR3. The D gene is left open where the match is weak. Clone size is given for some rows only: seen once, a few or many times, or a class if the clone is expanded.

CASSLVPNRGGRYNEQFF	TGCGCCAGCAGCTTGGTCCCCAACAGGGGGGGGAGGTACAATGAGCAGTTCTTC	TRBV5-1	NA	once	TRBJ2-1
CATGPGHPNTGELFF	TGTGCCACCGGCCCGGGACACCCAAACACCGGGGAGCTGTTTTTT	TRBV24-1	NA	NA	TRBJ2-2
CASSDGGGTEAFF	TGTGCCAGCTCGGACGGAGGAGGGACTGAAGCTTTCTTT	TRBV18	NA	NA	TRBJ1-1
CASSQASETQYF	TGTGCCAGCAGCCAAGCTTCGGAGACCCAGTACTTC	TRBV3-1/TRBV3-2	NA	NA	TRBJ2-5
CAISGQGSSPLHF	TGTGCCATCAGTGGTCAGGGATCCTCACCCCTCCACTTT	TRBV10-3	NA	NA	TRBJ1-6
CASSFREGTEAFF	TGCGCCAGCAGTTTCAGGGAGGGCACTGAAGCTTTCTTT	TRBV4-1	NA	NA	TRBJ1-1
CASSQSPPGQDEAFF	TGTGCCAGCAGCCAGAGCCCTCCGGGACAAGATGAAGCTTTCTTT	TRBV7-9	NA	NA	TRBJ1-1
CASGLTDSYGYTF	TGTGCCAGCGGCCTGACGGACTCCTATGGCTACACCTTC	TRBV3-1/TRBV3-2	NA	NA	TRBJ1-2
CASRQGFYGYTF	TGTGCCAGTCGACAAGGTTTCTATGGCTACACCTTC	TRBV19	NA	NA	TRBJ1-2
CASSDRGHNEQFF	TGTGCCAGCAGTGACAGGGGGCACAATGAGCAGTTCTTC	TRBV6-4	TRBD1	medium-sized	TRBJ2-1
CASSETSGSKGQYF	TGTGCCAGCAGTGAGACTAGCGGGAGTAAGGGGCAGTACTTC	TRBV6-4	TRBD2	NA	TRBJ2-7
CASSLGGQRRLSNTQYF	TGTGCCAGCAGTTTGGGAGGTCAGCGGCGCCTGAGTAATACGCAGTATTTT	TRBV27	NA	NA	TRBJ2-3
CASSPLPQGPREKLFF	TGTGCCAGCAGTCCCCTCCCACAGGGACCCCGGGAAAAACTGTTTTTT	TRBV28	NA	NA	TRBJ1-4
CATSDLQERGNPTDTQYF	TGTGCCACCAGTGATTTGCAGGAGCGGGGGAACCCCACAGATACGCAGTATTTT	TRBV24-1	TRBD2	once	TRBJ2-3
CASSNRSYEQYF	TGTGCCAGCAGCAACCGCTCCTACGAGCAGTACTTC	TRBV21-1	NA	NA	TRBJ2-7
CASSVDSGRAYEQYF	TGTGCCAGCAGCGTGGATAGCGGGAGGGCCTACGAGCAGTACTTC	TRBV9	TRBD2	NA	TRBJ2-7
CASSVAGTSSEQYF	TGTGCCAGCAGCGTAGCCGGGACTAGTTCCGAGCAGTACTTC	TRBV9	TRBD2	NA	TRBJ2-7
CASSVGDRVGELFF	TGTGCCAGCAGCGTTGGGGACAGGGTTGGGGAGCTGTTTTTT	TRBV9	TRBD1	NA	TRBJ2-2
CASSLLGRDRAHEQYF	TGTGCCAGCAGCTTACTCGGGCGGGACAGGGCCCACGAGCAGTACTTC	TRBV7-6	TRBD1	NA	TRBJ2-7